This is a list of T cell receptor beta chains from one sample in a study of blood T cell repertoires in COVID-19. Sequenced by immunoSEQ multiplex PCR; TCRdb stores in-frame clones only, minus some. The sample holds roughly 290,000 clones, around 85% seen once. Sequencing was carried out using peripheral blood. These receptors all come from a human donor with COVID-19, enrolled during active disease. The donor label of this sample is uncertain. The CDR3 runs from the conserved cysteine through the conserved F or W. The D gene is left open where the match is weak. Clone size appears in some rows only: once, few, many, or a class for an expanded clone.

d_gene,v_gene,abundance,j_gene,CDR3nt,CDR3aa
-,TRBV11-2,-,TRBJ2-5,TGTGCCAGCAGCTTAGTAGCTTCAACGGGGACCCAGTACTTC,CASSLVASTGTQYF
TRBD2,TRBV3-1/TRBV3-2,-,TRBJ2-7,TGTGCCAGCAGCCAAGGGACTAGCGGGACCACTTACTTC,CASSQGTSGTTYF
-,TRBV2,-,TRBJ1-5,TGTGCCAGCAGTGAAGCGGCCGCTCGGCCCCAGCATTTT,CASSEAAARPQHF
-,TRBV11-3,-,TRBJ1-1,TGTGCCAGCAGCTCCGTAACGGGGACTGAAGCTTTCTTT,CASSSVTGTEAFF
TRBD2,TRBV6-5,-,TRBJ2-7,TGTGCCGCCGCTCTAGCGGGAGCCCCCGCCTGGGAGCAGTACTTC,CAAALAGAPAWEQYF
-,TRBV7-2,-,TRBJ2-7,TGTGCCAGCAGCTTACAGGGGGGATTCTACGAGCAGTACTTC,CASSLQGGFYEQYF
TRBD1,TRBV4-3,-,TRBJ1-2,TGCGCCAGCAGCCCGGACAGGGGGCTTGGCTACACCTTC,CASSPDRGLGYTF
-,TRBV9,once,TRBJ2-6,TGTGCCAGCAGCGGGGTGGGAGTCTCTGGGGCCAACGTCCTGACTTTC,CASSGVGVSGANVLTF
-,TRBV5-8,-,TRBJ2-2,TGTGCCAGCAGCTTGTATCCCGGGGAGCTGTTTTTT,CASSLYPGELFF
-,TRBV5-1,-,TRBJ1-4,TGCGCCAGCAGCTTGGTGGTGGCTGAAAAACTGTTTTTT,CASSLVVAEKLFF
-,TRBV2,-,TRBJ1-5,TGTGCCAGCCAGGATAGGAGCAATCAGCCCCAGCATTTT,CASQDRSNQPQHF
-,TRBV6-2/TRBV6-3,-,TRBJ1-2,TGTGCCAGCAGTTACTCGGGGGACAAAGACTATGGCTACACCTTC,CASSYSGDKDYGYTF
-,TRBV6-5,-,TRBJ1-5,TGTGCCAGCAGTTACTCGGACTTAGGTCAGCCCCAGCATTTT,CASSYSDLGQPQHF
-,TRBV19,few,TRBJ1-5,TGTGCCAGTAGTATCTACTCAGGGTCGGGCAATCAGCCCCAGCATTTT,CASSIYSGSGNQPQHF
-,TRBV19,-,TRBJ1-3,TGTGCCAGTAGCCGTACGGGGACTGGAAACACCATATATTTT,CASSRTGTGNTIYF
TRBD1,TRBV4-2,-,TRBJ2-7,TGTGCCAGCAGCCAGAGACCGGGACAGGGTATTTACGAGCAGTACTTC,CASSQRPGQGIYEQYF
TRBD2,TRBV9,once,TRBJ2-3,TGTGCCAGCAGCGTAAGGGCGGGAGGCACAGATACGCAGTATTTT,CASSVRAGGTDTQYF
-,TRBV7-2,-,TRBJ2-1,TGTGCCAGCAGCCCTAACCGCGCCGTCTCCTACAATGAGCAGTTCTTC,CASSPNRAVSYNEQFF
TRBD2,TRBV29-1,-,TRBJ2-3,TGCAGTACAGGACTAGCGGGAGGTTCACAGTATTTT,CSTGLAGGSQYF
TRBD2,TRBV6-2/TRBV6-3,-,TRBJ2-7,TGTGCCAGCAGCCTCCCCCCCGGCGGGAGGTACGAGCAGTACTTC,CASSLPPGGRYEQYF
-,TRBV21-1,-,TRBJ1-2,TGTGCCAGCAGCAAAGTAGGTGGGACAGAGGGGGAGGCTAACTATGGCTACACCTTC,CASSKVGGTEGEANYGYTF